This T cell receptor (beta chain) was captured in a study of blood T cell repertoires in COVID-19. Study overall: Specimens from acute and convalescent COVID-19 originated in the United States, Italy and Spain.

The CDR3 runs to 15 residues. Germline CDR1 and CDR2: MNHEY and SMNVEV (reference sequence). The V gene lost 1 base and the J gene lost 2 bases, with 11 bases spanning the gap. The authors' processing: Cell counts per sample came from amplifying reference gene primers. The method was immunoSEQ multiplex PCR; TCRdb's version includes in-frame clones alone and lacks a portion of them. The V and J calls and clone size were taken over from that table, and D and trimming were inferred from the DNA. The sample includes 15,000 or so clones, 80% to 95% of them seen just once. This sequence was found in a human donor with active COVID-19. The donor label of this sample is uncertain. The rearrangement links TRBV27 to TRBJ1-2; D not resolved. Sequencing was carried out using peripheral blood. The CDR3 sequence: CASSLWANDNYGYTF. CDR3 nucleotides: TGTGCCAGCAGTTTATGGGCCAATGACAACTATGGCTACACCTTC.